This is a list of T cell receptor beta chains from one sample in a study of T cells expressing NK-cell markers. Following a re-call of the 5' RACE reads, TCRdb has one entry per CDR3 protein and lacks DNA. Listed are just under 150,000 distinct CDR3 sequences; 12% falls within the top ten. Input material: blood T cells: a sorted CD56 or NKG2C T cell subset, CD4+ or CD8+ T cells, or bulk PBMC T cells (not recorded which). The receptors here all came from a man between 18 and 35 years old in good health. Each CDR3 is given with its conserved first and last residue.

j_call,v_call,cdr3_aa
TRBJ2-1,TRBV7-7,CASSPLVGHNEQFF
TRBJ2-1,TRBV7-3,CASSPTDGRNEQFF
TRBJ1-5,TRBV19,CASTPSSGIQPQHF
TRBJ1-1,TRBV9,CASSPKWSTEAFF
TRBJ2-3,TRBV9,CASSVTRGAPDTQYF
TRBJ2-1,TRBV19,CASSRLETAADEQFF
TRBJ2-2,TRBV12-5,CASGPAGSTGELFF
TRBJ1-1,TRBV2,CASSDMIGNTEAFF
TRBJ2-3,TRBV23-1,CASSRNLRYGHVADTQYF
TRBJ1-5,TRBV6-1,CASSKNPSGELQHF
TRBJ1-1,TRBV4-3,CASSQDRGRNTEAFF
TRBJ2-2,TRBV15,CATSRVPWTGETGELFF
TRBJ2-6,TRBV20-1,CSARDPRHRGANVLTF
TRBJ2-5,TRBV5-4,CASSGRTSGLETQYF
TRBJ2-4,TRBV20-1,CSAIDRGRENIQYF
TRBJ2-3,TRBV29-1,CSVEARPNTQYF
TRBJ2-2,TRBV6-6,CASGGMNTGELFF
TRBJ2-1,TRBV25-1,CASSNSGGQDYNEQFF
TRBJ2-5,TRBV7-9,CASSAGGETQYF
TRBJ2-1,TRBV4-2,CASSPGLTSYNEQFF
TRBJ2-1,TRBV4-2,CASSQLASSYNEQFF
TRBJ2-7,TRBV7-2,CASSFLGQGATEQYF
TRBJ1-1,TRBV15,CATSMSYTEAFF
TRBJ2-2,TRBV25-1,CASSELAGVNKGTGELFF
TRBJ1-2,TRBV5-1,CASSSPRGLHGYTF
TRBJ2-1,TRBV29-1,CSVEDLLTSGSNEQFF
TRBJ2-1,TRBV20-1,CSAIDQRKPSYNEQFF
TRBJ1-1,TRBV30,CAWTQGNTEAFF
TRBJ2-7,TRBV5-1,CASRHHERDPYEQYF
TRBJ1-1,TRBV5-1,CASSLGQGISTEAFF
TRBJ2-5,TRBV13,CASSPIGGAQYF
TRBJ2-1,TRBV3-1,CASSQIGLAYNEQFF
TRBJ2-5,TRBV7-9,CASSPRDPALQETQYF
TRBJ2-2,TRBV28,CASETSAGEAGELFF
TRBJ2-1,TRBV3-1,CASSQEGGRRNEQFF
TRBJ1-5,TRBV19,CASSPREWVNQPQHF
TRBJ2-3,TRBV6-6,CASSLSLDTQYF
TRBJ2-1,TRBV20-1,CSARGGALGTTYEQFF
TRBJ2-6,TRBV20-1,CSARDLGTGANVLTF
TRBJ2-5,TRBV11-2,CASSLGGGPHETQYF
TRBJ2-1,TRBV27,CASTTGLAGDEQFF
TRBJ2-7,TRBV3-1,CASSQGGNYEQYF
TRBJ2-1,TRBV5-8,CASSQTSEYNEQFF
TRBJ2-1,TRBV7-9,CASSPPGLVYNEQFF
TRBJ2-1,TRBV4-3,CASSQVWQGEISYNEQFF
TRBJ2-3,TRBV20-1,CSARDKASGSYTQYF
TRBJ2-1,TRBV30,CAWSGEAGPYNEQFF
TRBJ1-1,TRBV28,CATHGLPPGEAFF
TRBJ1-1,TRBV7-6,CASSLVPGQGSTEAFF
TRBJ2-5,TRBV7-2,CASSLDPDGVWETQYF
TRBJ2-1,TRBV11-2,CASSLDSLSLFYNEQFF